Below, 4 T cell receptor beta chains from the same sample are listed, as sequenced in a study of cytomegalovirus exposure and HLA in healthy donors. Primers for the PCR totalled 60 Vbeta and 13 Jbeta. Measured with immunoSEQ multiplex PCR; TCRdb has only the in-frame clones, and not every one. This table has 150,000 to 200,000 clones, roughly 80% appearing once. Sequences were obtained from PBMCs. The receptors were gathered from a male donor in good health and CMV-seropositive.

V gene TRBV5-4 combines with J gene TRBJ1-6, with D possibly TRBD1 on 5 matching bases. The V gene lost 0 bases and the J gene lost 8 bases, with 15 bases spanning the gap. Germline V gene data show CDR1 as SGHNT and CDR2 as YYREEE (reference sequence). This CDR3 region has 16 residues. CDR3 nucleotide sequence: TGTGCCAGCAGCTTGGCATTTGGCGGGGCGGATTCACCCCTCCACTTT. This encodes CASSLAFGGADSPLHF.

J is TRBJ1-6 and V is TRBV7-2; D unclear. Between the trimmed V and J ends, which lost 7 bases and 9 bases, there was a span of 19 bases. In germline, CDR1 is SGHTA, CDR2 FQGNSA. The CDR3 length is 15 residues. CDR3 sequence (DNA): TGTGCCAGCATCCTATCGTTGGTCGGAGGTTCACCCCTCCACTTT. As protein: CASILSLVGGSPLHF.

The V gene is TRBV30, the J gene TRBJ2-5; D is perhaps TRBD1 (7 bases). CDR3 length: 14 residues. V lost 2 bases, J lost 5 bases, and 15 bases lay in between. Germline assignment: CDR1 GTSNPN and CDR2 SVGIG (reference sequence). The CDR3 DNA follows: TGTGCCTGGAGTTACGGAGGGGGCGGGGAGACCCAGTACTTC. Its protein product is CAWSYGGGGETQYF.

The chain links TRBV19 to TRBJ2-1; the match to TRBD2 covers 13 bases. The CDR3 contains 14 residues. Germline CDR1 and CDR2: LNHDA and SQIVND (reference sequence). V was clipped by 4 bases and J by 10 bases; unmatched bases: 4. The CDR3 sequence: CASSKGLAGYEQFF. CDR3 DNA: TGTGCCAGTAGTAAGGGACTAGCGGGATACGAGCAGTTCTTC.